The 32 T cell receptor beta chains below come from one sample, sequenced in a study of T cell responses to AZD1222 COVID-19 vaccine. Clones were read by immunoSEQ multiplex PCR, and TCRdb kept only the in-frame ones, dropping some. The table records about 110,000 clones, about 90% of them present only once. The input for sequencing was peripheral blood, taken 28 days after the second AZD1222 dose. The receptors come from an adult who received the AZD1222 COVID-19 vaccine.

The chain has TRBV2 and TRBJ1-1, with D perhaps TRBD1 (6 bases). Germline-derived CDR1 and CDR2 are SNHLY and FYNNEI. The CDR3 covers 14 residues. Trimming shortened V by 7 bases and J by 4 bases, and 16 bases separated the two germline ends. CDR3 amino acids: CASKQGIFSTEAFF. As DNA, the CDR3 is TGTGCCAGCAAACAGGGTATCTTTAGCACTGAAGCTTTCTTT.

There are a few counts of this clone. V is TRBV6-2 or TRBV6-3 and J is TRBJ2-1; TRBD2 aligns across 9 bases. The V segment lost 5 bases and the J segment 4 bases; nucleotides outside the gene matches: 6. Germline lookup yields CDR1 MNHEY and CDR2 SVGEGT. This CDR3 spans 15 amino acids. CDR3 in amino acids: CASSVAGDPYNEQFF. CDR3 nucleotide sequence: TGTGCCAGCAGTGTAGCGGGAGACCCATACAATGAGCAGTTCTTC.

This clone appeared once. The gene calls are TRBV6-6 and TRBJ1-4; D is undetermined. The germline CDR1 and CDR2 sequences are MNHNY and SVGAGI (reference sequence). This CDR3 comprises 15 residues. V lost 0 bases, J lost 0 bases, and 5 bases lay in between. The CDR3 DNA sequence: TGTGCCAGCAGTTACTCAGGACCAACTAATGAAAAACTGTTTTTT. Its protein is CASSYSGPTNEKLFF.

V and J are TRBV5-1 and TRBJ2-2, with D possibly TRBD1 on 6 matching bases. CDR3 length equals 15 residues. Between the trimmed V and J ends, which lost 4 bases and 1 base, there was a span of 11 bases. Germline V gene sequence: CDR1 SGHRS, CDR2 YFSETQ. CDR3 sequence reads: CASSEGHLNTGELFF. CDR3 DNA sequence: TGCGCCAGCAGCGAGGGACACCTGAACACCGGGGAGCTGTTTTTT.

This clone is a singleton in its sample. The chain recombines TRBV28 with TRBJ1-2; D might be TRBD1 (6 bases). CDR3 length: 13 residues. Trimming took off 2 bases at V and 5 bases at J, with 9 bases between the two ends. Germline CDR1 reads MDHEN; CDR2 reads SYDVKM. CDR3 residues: CASSLGGGYGYTF. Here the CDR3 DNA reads TGTGCCAGCAGTTTAGGGGGCGGGTATGGCTACACCTTC.

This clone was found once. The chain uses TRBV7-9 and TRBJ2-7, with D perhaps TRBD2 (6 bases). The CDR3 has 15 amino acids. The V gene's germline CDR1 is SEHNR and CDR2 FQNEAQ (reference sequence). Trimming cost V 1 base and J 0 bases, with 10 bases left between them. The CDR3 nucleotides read TGTGCCAGCAGCTTAGGCCTAGCGTCCTCCTACGAGCAGTACTTC. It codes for CASSLGLASSYEQYF.

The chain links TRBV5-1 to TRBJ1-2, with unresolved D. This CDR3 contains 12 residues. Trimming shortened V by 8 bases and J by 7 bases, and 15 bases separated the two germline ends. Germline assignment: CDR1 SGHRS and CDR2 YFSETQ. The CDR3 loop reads CASTEGVTGYTF. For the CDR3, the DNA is TGCGCCAGTACTGAGGGAGTCACTGGCTACACCTTC.

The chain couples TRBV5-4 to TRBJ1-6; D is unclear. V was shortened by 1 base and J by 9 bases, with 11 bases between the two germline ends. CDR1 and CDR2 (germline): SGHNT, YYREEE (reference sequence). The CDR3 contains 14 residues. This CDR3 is CASSLPIGGSPLHF. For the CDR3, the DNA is TGTGCCAGCAGCTTGCCCATCGGCGGTTCACCCCTCCACTTT.

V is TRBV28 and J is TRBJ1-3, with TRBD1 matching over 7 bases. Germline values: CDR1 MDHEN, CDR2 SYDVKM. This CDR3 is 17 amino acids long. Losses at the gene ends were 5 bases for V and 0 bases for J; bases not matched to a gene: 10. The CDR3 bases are TGTGCCAGCAGTGTTCCGGGACAGACTTTCTCTGGAAACACCATATATTTT. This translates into CASSVPGQTFSGNTIYF.

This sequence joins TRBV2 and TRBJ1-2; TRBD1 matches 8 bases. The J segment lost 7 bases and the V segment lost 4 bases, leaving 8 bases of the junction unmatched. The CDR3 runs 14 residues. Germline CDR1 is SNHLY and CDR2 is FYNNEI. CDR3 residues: CASSGGRGRSGYTF. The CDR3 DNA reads TGTGCCAGCAGTGGAGGCAGGGGGCGAAGTGGCTACACCTTC.

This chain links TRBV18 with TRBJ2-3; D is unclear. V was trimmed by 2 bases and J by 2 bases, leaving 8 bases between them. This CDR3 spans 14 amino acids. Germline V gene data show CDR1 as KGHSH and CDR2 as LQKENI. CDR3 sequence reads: CASSPVVNTDTQYF. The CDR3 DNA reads TGTGCCAGCTCACCAGTGGTGAACACAGATACGCAGTATTTT.

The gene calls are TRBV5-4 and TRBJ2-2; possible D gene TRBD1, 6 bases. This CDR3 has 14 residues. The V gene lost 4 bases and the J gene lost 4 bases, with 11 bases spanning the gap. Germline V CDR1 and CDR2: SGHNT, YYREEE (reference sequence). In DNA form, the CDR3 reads TGTGCCAGCAGCGTGGACAGTCCCACCGGGGAGCTGTTTTTT. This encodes CASSVDSPTGELFF.

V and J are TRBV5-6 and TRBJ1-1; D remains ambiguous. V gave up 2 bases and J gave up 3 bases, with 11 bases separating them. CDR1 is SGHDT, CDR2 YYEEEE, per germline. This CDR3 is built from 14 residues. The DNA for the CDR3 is TGTGCCAGCAGCTTCTTCCGGGTCCACACTGAAGCTTTCTTT. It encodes CASSFFRVHTEAFF.

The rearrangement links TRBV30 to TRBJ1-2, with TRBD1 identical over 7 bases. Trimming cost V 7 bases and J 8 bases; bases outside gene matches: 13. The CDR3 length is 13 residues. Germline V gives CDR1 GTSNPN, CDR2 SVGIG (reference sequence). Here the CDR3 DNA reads TGTGCCTTACCACAGGGGATAAGGCGAGGCTACACCTTC. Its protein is CALPQGIRRGYTF.

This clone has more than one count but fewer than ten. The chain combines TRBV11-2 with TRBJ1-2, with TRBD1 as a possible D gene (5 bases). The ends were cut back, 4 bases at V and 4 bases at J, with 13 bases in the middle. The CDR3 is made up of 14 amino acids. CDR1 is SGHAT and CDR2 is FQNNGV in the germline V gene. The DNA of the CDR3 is TGTGCCAGCAGCTCCTGGGGCCTGGTCTATGGCTACACCTTC. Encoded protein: CASSSWGLVYGYTF.

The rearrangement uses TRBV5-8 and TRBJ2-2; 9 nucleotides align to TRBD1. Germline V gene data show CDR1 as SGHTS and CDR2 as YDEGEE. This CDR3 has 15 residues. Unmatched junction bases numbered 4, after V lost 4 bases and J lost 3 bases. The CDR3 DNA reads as TGTGCCAGCAGCCGGGACAGGGCCTACACCGGGGAGCTGTTTTTT. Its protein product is CASSRDRAYTGELFF. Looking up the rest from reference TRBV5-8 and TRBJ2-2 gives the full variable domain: EAGVTQSPTHLIKTRGQQATLRCSPISGHTSVYWYQQALGLGLQFLLWYDEGEERNRGNFPPRFSGRQFPNYSSELNVNALELEDSALYLCASSRDRAYTGELFFGEGSRLTVL.

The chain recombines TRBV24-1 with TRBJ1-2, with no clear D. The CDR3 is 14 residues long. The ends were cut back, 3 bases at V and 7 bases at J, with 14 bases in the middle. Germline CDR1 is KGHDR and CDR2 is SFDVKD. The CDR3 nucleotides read TGTGCCACCAGTGATCCCCCCGGAGCGATTGGCTACACCTTC. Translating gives CATSDPPGAIGYTF.

DNA of the CDR3: TGTGCCAGCAGTATCAGGGGCTCATTTAGTACTGAAGCTTTCTTT. It yields the protein CASSIRGSFSTEAFF. This chain joins TRBV25-1 and TRBJ1-1, with D perhaps TRBD1 (6 bases). CDR1 MGHDK and CDR2 SYGVNS come from the germline V gene. V was pared by 5 bases and J by 5 bases, with 18 bases between. The CDR3 loop spans 15 amino acids.

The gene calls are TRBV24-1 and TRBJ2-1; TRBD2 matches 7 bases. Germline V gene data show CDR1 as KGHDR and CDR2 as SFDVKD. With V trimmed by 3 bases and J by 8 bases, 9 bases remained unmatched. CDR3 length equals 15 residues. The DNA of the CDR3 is TGTGCCACCAGTGATCCGTCTAGCGGAAGGGATGAGCAGTTCTTC. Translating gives CATSDPSSGRDEQFF.

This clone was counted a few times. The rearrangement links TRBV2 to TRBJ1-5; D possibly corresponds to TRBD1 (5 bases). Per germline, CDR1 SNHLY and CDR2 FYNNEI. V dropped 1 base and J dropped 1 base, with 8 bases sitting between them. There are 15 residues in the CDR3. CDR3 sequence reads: CASSEEGRSNQPQHF. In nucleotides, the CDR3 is TGTGCCAGCAGTGAAGAGGGGAGAAGCAATCAGCCCCAGCATTTT.

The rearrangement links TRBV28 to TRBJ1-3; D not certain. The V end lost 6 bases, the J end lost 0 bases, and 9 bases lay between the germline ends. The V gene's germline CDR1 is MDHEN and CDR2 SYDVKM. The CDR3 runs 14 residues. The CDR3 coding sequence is TGTGCCAGCAGGACGGAGGGCTCTGGAAACACCATATATTTT. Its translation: CASRTEGSGNTIYF.

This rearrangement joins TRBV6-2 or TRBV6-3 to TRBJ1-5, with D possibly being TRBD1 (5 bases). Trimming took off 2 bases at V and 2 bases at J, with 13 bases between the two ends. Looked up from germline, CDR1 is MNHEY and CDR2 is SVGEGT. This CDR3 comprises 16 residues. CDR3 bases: TGTGCCAGCAGTTACGGTGGGGGGTATCGCAATCAGCCCCAGCATTTT. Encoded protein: CASSYGGGYRNQPQHF.

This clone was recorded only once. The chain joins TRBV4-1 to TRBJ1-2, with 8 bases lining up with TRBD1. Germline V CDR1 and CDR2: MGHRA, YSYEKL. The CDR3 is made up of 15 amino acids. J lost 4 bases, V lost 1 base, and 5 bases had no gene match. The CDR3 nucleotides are TGCGCCAGCAGCCAAGGGGGACAGGACGTCTATGGCTACACCTTC. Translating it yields CASSQGGQDVYGYTF.

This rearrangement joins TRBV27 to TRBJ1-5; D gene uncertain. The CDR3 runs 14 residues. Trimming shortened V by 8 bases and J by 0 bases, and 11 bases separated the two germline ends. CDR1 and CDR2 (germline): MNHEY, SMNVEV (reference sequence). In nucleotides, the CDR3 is TGTGCCAGCTCCCCGGGGTATAGCAATCAGCCCCAGCATTTT. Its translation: CASSPGYSNQPQHF.

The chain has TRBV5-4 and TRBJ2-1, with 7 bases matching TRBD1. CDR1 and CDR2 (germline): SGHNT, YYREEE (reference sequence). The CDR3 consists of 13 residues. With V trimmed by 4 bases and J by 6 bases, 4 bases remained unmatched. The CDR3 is CASSLKGANEQFF. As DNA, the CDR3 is TGTGCCAGCAGCCTGAAGGGGGCCAATGAGCAGTTCTTC.

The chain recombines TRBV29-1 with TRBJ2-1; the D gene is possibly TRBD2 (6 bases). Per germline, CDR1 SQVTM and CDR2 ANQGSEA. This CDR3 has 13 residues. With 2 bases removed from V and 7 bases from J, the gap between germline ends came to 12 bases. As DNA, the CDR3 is TGCAGCGTTGAAACGGGGAGGTTAAATGAGCAGTTCTTC. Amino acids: CSVETGRLNEQFF.

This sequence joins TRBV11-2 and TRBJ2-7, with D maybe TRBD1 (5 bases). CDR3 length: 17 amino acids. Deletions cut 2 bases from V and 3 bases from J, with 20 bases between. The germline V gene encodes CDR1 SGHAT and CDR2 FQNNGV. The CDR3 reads CASSLKSPTENDYEQYF. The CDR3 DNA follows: TGTGCCAGCAGCTTAAAATCCCCGACAGAGAACGACTACGAGCAGTACTTC. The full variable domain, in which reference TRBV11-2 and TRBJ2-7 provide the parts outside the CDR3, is EAGVAQSPRYKIIEKRQSVAFWCNPISGHATLYWYQQILGQGPKLLIQFQNNGVVDDSQLPKDRFSAERLKGVDSTLKIQPAKLEDSAVYLCASSLKSPTENDYEQYFGPGTRLTVT.

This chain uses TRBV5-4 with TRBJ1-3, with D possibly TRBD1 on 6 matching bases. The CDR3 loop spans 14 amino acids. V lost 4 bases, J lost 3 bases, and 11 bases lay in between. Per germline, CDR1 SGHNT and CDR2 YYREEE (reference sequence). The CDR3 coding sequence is TGTGCCAGCAGCGAGGACAGCCGTGGAAACACCATATATTTT. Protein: CASSEDSRGNTIYF.

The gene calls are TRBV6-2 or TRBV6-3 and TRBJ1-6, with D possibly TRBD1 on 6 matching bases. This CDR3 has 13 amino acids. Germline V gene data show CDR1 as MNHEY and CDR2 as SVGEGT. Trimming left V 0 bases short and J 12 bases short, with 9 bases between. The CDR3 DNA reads TGTGCCAGCAGTTACTCGAAGGGACAACCCCTCCACTTT. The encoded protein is CASSYSKGQPLHF.

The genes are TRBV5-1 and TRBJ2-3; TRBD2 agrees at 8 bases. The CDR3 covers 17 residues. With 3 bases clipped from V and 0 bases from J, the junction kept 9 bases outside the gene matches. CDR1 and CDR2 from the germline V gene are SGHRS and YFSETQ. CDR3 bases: TGCGCCAGCAGCTCGGGGAGCGGGGGCCCTAGCACAGATACGCAGTATTTT. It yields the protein CASSSGSGGPSTDTQYF.

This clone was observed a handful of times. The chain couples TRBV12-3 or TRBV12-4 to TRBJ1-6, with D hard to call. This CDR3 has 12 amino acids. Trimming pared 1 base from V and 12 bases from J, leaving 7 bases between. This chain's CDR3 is CASSLDGLPLHF. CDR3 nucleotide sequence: TGTGCCAGCAGTTTAGATGGGCTACCCCTCCACTTT.

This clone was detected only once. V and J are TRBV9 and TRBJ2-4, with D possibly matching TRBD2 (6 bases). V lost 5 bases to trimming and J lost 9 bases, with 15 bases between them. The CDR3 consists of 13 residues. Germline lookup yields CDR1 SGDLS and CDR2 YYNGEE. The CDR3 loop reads CASRADKGGIQYF. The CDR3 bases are TGTGCCAGCAGGGCCGACAAGGGAGGCATTCAGTACTTC.